This T cell receptor (beta chain) emerged from a study of blood T cells in healthy people across ages. For this clonotype: Its antigen is unknown.

Whole-study results and caveats: Across the age range, TCR beta diversity per million T cells fell in a roughly linear way.

Germline loops: CDR1 SQVTM, CDR2 ANQGSEA. V gave up 4 bases and J gave up 3 bases; unmatched junction bases: 4. This CDR3 has 15 residues. Primed by a sample-barcoded 5' primer and a J-beta primer mix, a second PCR proceeded for 7 to 11 cycles. With 12 random nucleotides, a template-switch adaptor tagged each individual cDNA molecule. TCRdb re-called the 5' RACE reads through MiXCR, storing one row per CDR3 protein. The sample lists around 620,000 distinct CDR3 sequences; approximately 30% were seen once. This chain links TRBV29-1 with TRBJ2-3, with 13 bases identical to TRBD2. What was sequenced was blood. This TCR was recovered from a woman between 65 and 79 years old in good health. CDR3 protein: CSVVLAGGHTDTQYF. The CDR3 DNA is TGCAGCGTTGTACTAGCGGGAGGGCATACAGATACGCAGTATTTT.